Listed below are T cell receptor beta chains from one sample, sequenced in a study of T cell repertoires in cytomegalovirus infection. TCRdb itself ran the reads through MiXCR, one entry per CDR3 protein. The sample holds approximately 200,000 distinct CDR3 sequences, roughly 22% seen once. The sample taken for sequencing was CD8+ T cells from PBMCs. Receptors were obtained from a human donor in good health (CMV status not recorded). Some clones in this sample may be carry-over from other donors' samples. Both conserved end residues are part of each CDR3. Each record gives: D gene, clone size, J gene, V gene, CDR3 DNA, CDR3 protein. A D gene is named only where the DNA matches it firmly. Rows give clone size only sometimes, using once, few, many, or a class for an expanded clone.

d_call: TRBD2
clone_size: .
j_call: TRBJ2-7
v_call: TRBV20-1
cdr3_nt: TGCAGTGCTAGAGGAGCGACTAGCGGGTACGAGCAGTACTTC
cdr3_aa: CSARGATSGYEQYF

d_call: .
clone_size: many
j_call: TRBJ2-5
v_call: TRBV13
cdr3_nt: TGTGCCAGCAGCTCGTTTGTGGTGGAGACCCAGTACTTC
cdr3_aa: CASSSFVVETQYF

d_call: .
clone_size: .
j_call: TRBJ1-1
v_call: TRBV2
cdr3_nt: TGTGCCAGCAGTGAATGGGGACATGAAGCTTTCTTT
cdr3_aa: CASSEWGHEAFF

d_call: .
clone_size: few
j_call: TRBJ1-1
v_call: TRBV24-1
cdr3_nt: TGTGCCACCAGTGATTTCGGGTTTGAAGCTTTCTTT
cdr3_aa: CATSDFGFEAFF

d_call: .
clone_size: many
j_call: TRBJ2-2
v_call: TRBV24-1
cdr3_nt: TGTGCCACCAGTGACACAAGGACTGGCGGGGAGCTGTTTTTT
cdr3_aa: CATSDTRTGGELFF

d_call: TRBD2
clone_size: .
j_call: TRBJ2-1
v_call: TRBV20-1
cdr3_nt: TGCAGTGCTAGAGATCTCGCGGGGGGCGACAATGAGCAGTTCTTC
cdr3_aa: CSARDLAGGDNEQFF

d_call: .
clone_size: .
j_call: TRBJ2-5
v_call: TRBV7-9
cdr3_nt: TGTGCCAGCAGCTTAGTACAGGGACAAGAGACCCAGTACTTC
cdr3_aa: CASSLVQGQETQYF

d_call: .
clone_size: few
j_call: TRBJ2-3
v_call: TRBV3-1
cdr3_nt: TGTGCCAGCAGCCAAGACGGGCAGGGGGGAGATACGCAGTATTTT
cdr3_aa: CASSQDGQGGDTQYF

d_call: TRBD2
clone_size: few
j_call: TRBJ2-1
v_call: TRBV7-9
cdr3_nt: TGTGCCAGCCCTCACGGGGGGGCCGCGAATGAGCAGTTCTTC
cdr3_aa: CASPHGGAANEQFF

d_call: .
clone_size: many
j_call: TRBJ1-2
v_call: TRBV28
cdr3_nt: TGTGCCAGCAGTTTAGTCATCACCTCGGGGGCCAACTATGGCTACACCTTC
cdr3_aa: CASSLVITSGANYGYTF

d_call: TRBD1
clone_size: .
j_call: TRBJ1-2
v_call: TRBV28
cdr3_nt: TGTGCCGTGGAGGAGGGAGGGGGCTCTAACTATGGCTACACCTTC
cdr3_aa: CAVEEGGGSNYGYTF

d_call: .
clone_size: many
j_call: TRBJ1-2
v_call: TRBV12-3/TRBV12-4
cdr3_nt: TGTGCCAGCAGTTTTTCGGCAGGCTTCTATGGCTACACCTTC
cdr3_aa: CASSFSAGFYGYTF

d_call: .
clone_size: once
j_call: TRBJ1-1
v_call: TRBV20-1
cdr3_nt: TGCAGTGCTAGGCCACTATTGGGTTTGACTGAAGCTTTCTTT
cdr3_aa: CSARPLLGLTEAFF

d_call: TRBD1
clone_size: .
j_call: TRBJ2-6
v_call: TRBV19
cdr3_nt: TGTGCCAGTAGGACAGGGTCTGGGGCCAACGTCCTGACTTTC
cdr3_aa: CASRTGSGANVLTF

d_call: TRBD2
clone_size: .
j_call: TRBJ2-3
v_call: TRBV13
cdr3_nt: TGTGCCAGCAGCTTATATCGCGGGGGGCTTCCCACAGATACGCAGTATTTT
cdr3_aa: CASSLYRGGLPTDTQYF

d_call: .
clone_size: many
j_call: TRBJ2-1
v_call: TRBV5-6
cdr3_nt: TGTGCCAGCAGCTTCAGCCCGAGCTCCTACAATGAGCAGTTCTTC
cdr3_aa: CASSFSPSSYNEQFF

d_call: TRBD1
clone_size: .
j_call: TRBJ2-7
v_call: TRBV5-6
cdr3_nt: TGTGCCAGCAGCTCTGGCCGGGACAGTCCTCCCTACGAGCAGTACTTC
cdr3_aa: CASSSGRDSPPYEQYF

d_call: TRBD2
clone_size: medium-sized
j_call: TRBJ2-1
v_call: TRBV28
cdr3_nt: TGTGCCAGCAGTTTCCCGGAAGGGAGGGTGGACAATGAGCAGTTCTTC
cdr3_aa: CASSFPEGRVDNEQFF

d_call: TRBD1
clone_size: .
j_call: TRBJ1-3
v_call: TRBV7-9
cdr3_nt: TGTGCCAGCACCTCGGGGCCGACAGGGTCTGGAAACACCATATATTTT
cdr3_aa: CASTSGPTGSGNTIYF

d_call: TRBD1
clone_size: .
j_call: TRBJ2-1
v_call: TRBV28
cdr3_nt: TGTGCCAGCAGCACCCCCGACAGGGATGAGCAGTTCTTC
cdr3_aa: CASSTPDRDEQFF

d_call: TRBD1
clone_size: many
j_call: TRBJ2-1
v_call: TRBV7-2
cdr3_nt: TGTGCCAGCAGCATCCTGGACAGGGACAATGAGCAGTTCTTC
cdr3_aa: CASSILDRDNEQFF

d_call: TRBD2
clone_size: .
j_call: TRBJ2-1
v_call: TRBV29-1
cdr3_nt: TGCAGCGTAGGGCTAGCGGGCGGTCTCGGCAATGAGCAGTTCTTC
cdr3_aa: CSVGLAGGLGNEQFF

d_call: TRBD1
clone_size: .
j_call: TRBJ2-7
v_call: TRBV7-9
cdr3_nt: TGTGCCAGCTCCTCCTCAGGGGGCGGGGAGCAGTACTTC
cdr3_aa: CASSSSGGGEQYF

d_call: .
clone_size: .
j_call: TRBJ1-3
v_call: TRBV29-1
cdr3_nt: TGCAACGTTGAATCCAGGATACCGGCTGGAAACACCATATATTTT
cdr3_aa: CNVESRIPAGNTIYF

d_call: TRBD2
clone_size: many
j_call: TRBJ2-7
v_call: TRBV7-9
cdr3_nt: TGTGCCAGCAGCTATGGGACTAGCAGTCTCTACGAGCAGTACTTC
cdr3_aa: CASSYGTSSLYEQYF

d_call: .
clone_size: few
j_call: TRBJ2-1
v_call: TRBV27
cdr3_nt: TGTGCCAGCAGCTTTCCCGGGCTAAGCAATGAGCAGTTCTTC
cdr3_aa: CASSFPGLSNEQFF

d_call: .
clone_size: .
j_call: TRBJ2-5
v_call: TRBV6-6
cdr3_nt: TGTGCCAGCGAACAGGATAGGGTTAGGAAAGAGACCCAGTACTTC
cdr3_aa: CASEQDRVRKETQYF

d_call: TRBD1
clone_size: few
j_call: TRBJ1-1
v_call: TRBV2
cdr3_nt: TGTGCCAGCACCGAGGGACAGGGGATCTCAGAAGCTTTCTTT
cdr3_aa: CASTEGQGISEAFF

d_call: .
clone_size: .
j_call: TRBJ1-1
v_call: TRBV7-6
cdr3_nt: TGTGCCAGCAGCGGCGGGGTTCCGGACACTGAAGCTTTCTTT
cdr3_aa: CASSGGVPDTEAFF

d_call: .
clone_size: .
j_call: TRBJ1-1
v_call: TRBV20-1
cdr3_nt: TGCAGTGCTGGCCAGGAGAACACTGAAGCTTTCTTT
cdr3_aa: CSAGQENTEAFF

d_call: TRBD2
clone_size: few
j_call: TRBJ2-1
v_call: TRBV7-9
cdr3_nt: TGTGCCAGCAGCCCCCAAGTCGGGACTAGCGGAACGAATGAGCAGTTCTTC
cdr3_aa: CASSPQVGTSGTNEQFF